This TCR beta chain was recorded in a study of cytomegalovirus exposure and HLA in healthy donors. Turning to the study itself: One earlier analysis, a look at some 180 million T cells, found some 100 million unique TCR beta sequences.

Notes on this clone: Its antigen is not known.

Trimming took 2 bases from V and 4 from J, leaving 12 bases between them. Germline V CDR1 and CDR2: MDHEN, SYDVKM. The CDR3 contains 15 residues. Both 60 Vbeta primers and 13 Jbeta primers went into the PCR. Method: immunoSEQ multiplex PCR; TCRdb's copy keeps in-frame clones and lacks some. The sample lists under 120,000 clones, 65% to 80% occurring once. General study results and limits: In a later analysis, parvovirus B19, influenza, CMV and Epstein-Barr virus appeared linked to several top co-occurrence clusters. Using the classifier, cytomegalovirus status was reportedly diagnosed with high specificity and sensitivity. In a later analysis, donors in an Asian-associated ancestry cluster reportedly had fewer N-insertions in productive TCRs than the cohort mean.

The rearrangement links TRBV28 to TRBJ1-5, with D possibly matching TRBD1 (5 bases). Sequenced sample: PBMCs. The TCR sequence derives from a female donor in good health and CMV-seropositive. Written as DNA, the CDR3 is TGTGCCAGCAGTTTAGTGGTCAGGGTTAATCAGCCCCAGCATTTT. It translates to CASSLVVRVNQPQHF.